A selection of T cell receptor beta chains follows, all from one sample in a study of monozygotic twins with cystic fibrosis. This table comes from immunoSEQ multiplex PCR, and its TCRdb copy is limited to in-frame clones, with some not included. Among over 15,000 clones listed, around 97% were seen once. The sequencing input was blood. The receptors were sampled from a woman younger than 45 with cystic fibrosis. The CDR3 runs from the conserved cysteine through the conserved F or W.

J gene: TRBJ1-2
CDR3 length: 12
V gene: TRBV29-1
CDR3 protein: CSVHAANYGYTF

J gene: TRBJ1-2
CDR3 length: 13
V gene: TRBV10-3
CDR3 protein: CAITPGEMGGYTF

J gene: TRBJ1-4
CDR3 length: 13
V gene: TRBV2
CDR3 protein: CASRGTVGEKLFF

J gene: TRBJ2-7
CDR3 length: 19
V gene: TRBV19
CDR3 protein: CASSIVGTSGGSKTHEQYF

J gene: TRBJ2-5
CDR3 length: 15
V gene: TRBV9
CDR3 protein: CASTPMGGTQETQYF

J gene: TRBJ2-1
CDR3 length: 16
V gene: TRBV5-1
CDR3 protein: CASSLVLAGGLDEQFF

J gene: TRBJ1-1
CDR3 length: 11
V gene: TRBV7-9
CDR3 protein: CASSLGGQAFF

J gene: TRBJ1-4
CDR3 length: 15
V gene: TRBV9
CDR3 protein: CASSVGFRGERGLFF

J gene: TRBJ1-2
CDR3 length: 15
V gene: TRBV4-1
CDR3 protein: CASSQDHPLPHGYTF

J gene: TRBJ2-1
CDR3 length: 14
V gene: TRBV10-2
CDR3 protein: CASRAGLPSNEQFF

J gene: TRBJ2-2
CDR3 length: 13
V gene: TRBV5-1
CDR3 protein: CASSRGQAGELFF

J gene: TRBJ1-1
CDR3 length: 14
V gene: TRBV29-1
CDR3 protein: CSVDPTDRNTEAFF

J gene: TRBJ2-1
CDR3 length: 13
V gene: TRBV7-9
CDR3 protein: CASSLFVSNEQFF

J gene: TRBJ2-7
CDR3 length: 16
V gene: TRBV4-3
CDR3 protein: CASSQDLKSSSYEQYF

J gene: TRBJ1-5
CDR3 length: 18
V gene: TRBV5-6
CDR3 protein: CASSPIVWTAPRHQPQHF

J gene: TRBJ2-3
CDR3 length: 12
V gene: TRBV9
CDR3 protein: CASSVYSDTQYF

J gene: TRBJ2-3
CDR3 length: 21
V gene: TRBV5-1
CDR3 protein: CASREGSLEYWFGGITDTQYF

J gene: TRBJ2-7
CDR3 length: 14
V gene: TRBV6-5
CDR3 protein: CASSYSRGGYEQYF

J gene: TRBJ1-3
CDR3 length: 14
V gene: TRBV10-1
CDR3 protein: CATLLQGTENTIYF

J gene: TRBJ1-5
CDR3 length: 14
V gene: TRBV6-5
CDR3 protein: CASSSWGSNQPQHF